A selection of T cell receptor beta chains follows, all from one sample in a study of cytomegalovirus exposure and HLA in healthy donors. Assay: immunoSEQ multiplex PCR; the TCRdb copy retains only in-frame clones and omits some. The table lists about 53,000 clones, with roughly 12% in the top ten. What was sequenced was PBMCs. These receptors were collected from a young man in good health and CMV-seropositive. The CDR3 runs from the conserved cysteine through the conserved F or W. D genes are given only for firm matches.

>TRBJ2-1|.|TRBV7-8
TGTGCCAGCAGCTTAACGGGGAGCTCCTACAATGAGCAGTTCTTC
CASSLTGSSYNEQFF
>TRBJ2-5|TRBD2|TRBV19
TGTGCCAGTAGTAGGGGACACCGGGGGGGAGAGACCCAGTACTTC
CASSRGHRGGETQYF
>TRBJ2-4|TRBD2|TRBV6-6
TGTGCCAGCAGCCCCTTAGCGGGAGACAAAAACATTCAGTACTTC
CASSPLAGDKNIQYF
>TRBJ1-5|.|TRBV28
TGTGCCAGCAGTGCCGGGGGGAGGGACAGCAATCAGCCCCAGCATTTT
CASSAGGRDSNQPQHF
>TRBJ2-7|.|TRBV11-2
TGTGCCAGCAGCTTAGGAGGTTCGGGCTACGAGCAGTACTTC
CASSLGGSGYEQYF
>TRBJ2-2|TRBD1|TRBV10-3
TGTGCCATCAGGGGGACAGGGGAAGTCAGTTCGCTGTTTTTT
CAIRGTGEVSSLFF
>TRBJ1-2|.|TRBV2
TGTGCCAGCATGAGCAGGGGATATGGCTACACCTTC
CASMSRGYGYTF
>TRBJ2-3|.|TRBV27
TGTGCCAGCAGTGAACGCTCGGCGGCAGATACGCAGTATTTT
CASSERSAADTQYF
>TRBJ1-4|TRBD1|TRBV19
TGTGCCAGTAGTATCACCCGGACAGGGAGTGGTGAAAAACTGTTTTTT
CASSITRTGSGEKLFF
>TRBJ2-7|.|TRBV4-1
TGCGCCAGCAGCCAAGTAGGGGAAGAGCAGTACTTC
CASSQVGEEQYF
>TRBJ1-1|.|TRBV4-1
TGCGCCAGCAAACCAGGGGCCCAACTTGGCACTGAAGCTTTCTTT
CASKPGAQLGTEAFF
>TRBJ1-5|TRBD1|TRBV7-8
TGTGCCAGCAGCTCCCGTAAGGGGACAGGGACGAATCAGCCCCAGCATTTT
CASSSRKGTGTNQPQHF
>TRBJ1-1|TRBD1|TRBV19
TGTGCCAGTAGTACCTGGGACAGACAAGCTTTCTTT
CASSTWDRQAFF
>TRBJ2-5|TRBD2|TRBV27
TGTGCCAGCAGTTTAGGCGGGAGGGCCCCGGAGACCCAGTACTTC
CASSLGGRAPETQYF
>TRBJ1-1|TRBD1|TRBV2
TGTGCCAGCGGAACCAGGGGGCCAACTGAAGCTTTCTTT
CASGTRGPTEAFF
>TRBJ2-2|.|TRBV21-1
TGTGCCAGCAGCAAAGCTGGTTGGCAGGGGCGTGCCGGGGAGCTGTTTTTT
CASSKAGWQGRAGELFF
>TRBJ2-5|TRBD2|TRBV5-1
TGCGCCAGCAGCTCGGGGGCGGGAGGCGGAGAGACCCAGTACTTC
CASSSGAGGGETQYF
>TRBJ2-3|.|TRBV10-3
TGTGCCATCAGTCGGGACAAAAGCACAGATACGCAGTATTTT
CAISRDKSTDTQYF
>TRBJ2-2|TRBD2|TRBV29-1
TGCAGCGTTGAAGACCCAGCGGGAGGGCCTCGGGTAGCAACCGGGGAGCTGTTTTTT
CSVEDPAGGPRVATGELFF
>TRBJ1-1|TRBD1|TRBV27
TGTGCCAGCAGCCCTAACAGGGGGGGCACTGAAGCTTTCTTT
CASSPNRGGTEAFF
>TRBJ1-1|TRBD1|TRBV5-5
TGTGCCAGCAGCTTGGGGGATCTTTGGGGACAGGGGAGCTCTGAAGCTTTCTTT
CASSLGDLWGQGSSEAFF
>TRBJ2-5|TRBD2|TRBV25-1
TGTGCCAGCAGTGCGGGGGGGACCCAGTACTTC
CASSAGGTQYF
>TRBJ2-7|.|TRBV10-3
TGTGCCATCAGTGAGTCGACTCAGCCGGTAAGGAACGAGCAGTACTTC
CAISESTQPVRNEQYF
>TRBJ1-2|.|TRBV19
TGTGCCAGTAACCCCATGGCAGGAAGACCTTATGGCTACACCTTC
CASNPMAGRPYGYTF
>TRBJ1-1|.|TRBV6-5
TGTGCCAGCAGTTACCAGGGTTCCAACACTGAAGCTTTCTTT
CASSYQGSNTEAFF
>TRBJ2-1|.|TRBV10-1
TGCGCCAGCAGTGAGACTCCAGGGCGTGAGCAGTTCTTC
CASSETPGREQFF
>TRBJ2-7|.|TRBV27
TGTGCCAGCAGTTTTGGGGGGGGCAGGAACGAGCAGTACTTC
CASSFGGGRNEQYF
>TRBJ2-7|.|TRBV13
TGTGCCAGCAGCTCGACAGTTTCCCTAGGACCCTACGAGCAGTACTTC
CASSSTVSLGPYEQYF
>TRBJ2-7|.|TRBV28
TGTGCCAGCAGCCACCGGGACAACACCTACGAGCAGTACTTC
CASSHRDNTYEQYF
>TRBJ2-1|TRBD2|TRBV5-1
TGCGCCAGCAGCTTGACTAGCGGGAACAATGAGCAGTTCTTC
CASSLTSGNNEQFF
>TRBJ1-2|.|TRBV7-9
TGTGCCAGCAGCTTAGGAGTGTTCTACACCTTC
CASSLGVFYTF
>TRBJ2-6|TRBD1|TRBV29-1
TGCAGCGTACCGGGACAGGGTGACTCTGGGGCCAACGTCCTGACTTTC
CSVPGQGDSGANVLTF
>TRBJ2-7|.|TRBV7-9
TGTGCCAGCAGCTTAGGGACAGCTTCCTACGAGCAGTACTTC
CASSLGTASYEQYF
>TRBJ2-2|TRBD2|TRBV6-1
TGTGCCAGCATGAGTGGGAGGGAGGCCGGGGAGCTGTTTTTT
CASMSGREAGELFF
>TRBJ2-1|TRBD2|TRBV9
TGTGCCAGCAGCGTAGGGGAAGCGGGAGGGCACAATGAGCAGTTCTTC
CASSVGEAGGHNEQFF
>TRBJ1-5|.|TRBV10-2
TGCGCCAGCAGTGAGTACAAAGATCAGCCCCAGCATTTT
CASSEYKDQPQHF
>TRBJ1-5|TRBD1|TRBV5-5
TGTGCCAGCAGCCAGGAAGGACAGGTTAATCAGCCCCAGCATTTT
CASSQEGQVNQPQHF
>TRBJ2-3|.|TRBV11-3
TGTGCCAGCAGCACGCGGCGGGGCTTAAGGGGCACAGATACGCAGTATTTT
CASSTRRGLRGTDTQYF
>TRBJ2-7|TRBD2|TRBV27
TGTGCCAGCAGTTCGGGACTAGCGGGACCCTACGAGCAGTACTTC
CASSSGLAGPYEQYF
>TRBJ2-1|.|TRBV1
TGCACCAGCGGCAGCGTTGGTGAGCAGTTCTTC
CTSGSVGEQFF
>TRBJ1-1|.|TRBV5-4
TGTGCCAGCAGCTTAAGTCAGGCAAACCCTGAAGCTTTCTTT
CASSLSQANPEAFF
>TRBJ2-7|.|TRBV13
TGTGCCAGCAGCTTAGGGGACCCAAAAGGGGCCTACGAGCAGTACTTC
CASSLGDPKGAYEQYF
>TRBJ1-5|.|TRBV21-1
TGTGCCAGCAGCGCCACAGGGCCATACAATCAGCCCCAGCATTTT
CASSATGPYNQPQHF
>TRBJ1-4|.|TRBV30
TGTGCCTGGAGTGTAGCGGGAAGCGATGAAAAACTGTTTTTT
CAWSVAGSDEKLFF
>TRBJ1-2|.|TRBV2
TGTGCCACACGCCAGGGGCCATCTTATGGCTACACCTTC
CATRQGPSYGYTF
>TRBJ2-7|TRBD2|TRBV9
TGTGCCAGCAGCCCGGGGGGCTCCTACGAGCAGTACTTC
CASSPGGSYEQYF
>TRBJ2-3|TRBD1|TRBV5-6
TGTGCCAGCAGCTTATACACCGGGACAGGAGCAGATACGCAGTATTTT
CASSLYTGTGADTQYF
>TRBJ1-1|TRBD1|TRBV19
TGTGCCAGTAGTTCCAGGACAGGGGGGAACACTGAAGCTTTCTTT
CASSSRTGGNTEAFF
>TRBJ2-4|TRBD2|TRBV14
TGTGCCAGCAGCCAAGCGGGACTACCTATTCAGTACTTC
CASSQAGLPIQYF
>TRBJ1-2|.|TRBV19
TGTGCCAGTAGTACCACAGGGAACCATGGCTACACCTTC
CASSTTGNHGYTF
>TRBJ1-1|TRBD1|TRBV7-3
TGTGCCAGCAGCTTAATGTCAGGGGGGAACACTGAAGCTTTCTTT
CASSLMSGGNTEAFF
>TRBJ2-7|.|TRBV4-2
TGTGCCAGCAGCCAAGTAAGGGAGGTTTACGAGCAGTACTTC
CASSQVREVYEQYF